These 13 T cell receptor beta chains came from one sample sequenced in a study of blood T cell repertoires in COVID-19. Some clones are missing from TCRdb's copy, which holds only in-frame ones; the method was immunoSEQ multiplex PCR. The top ten clones hold 6.3% of a sample with about 94,000 clones, around 82% of them seen once. The sequencing sample was made of peripheral blood. The source is a man in his fifties or sixties with acute or convalescent COVID-19.

The V call is TRBV25-1, the J call TRBJ2-2; TRBD1 agrees at 10 bases. The trim removed 6 bases at V and 5 bases at J, leaving 9 bases unmatched. Germline lookup yields CDR1 MGHDK and CDR2 SYGVNS. The CDR3 is 16 residues long. This CDR3 is CASRTGTGVKTGELFF. The CDR3 nucleotides are TGTGCCAGCAGAACCGGGACAGGGGTGAAAACCGGGGAGCTGTTTTTT.

The chain has TRBV19 and TRBJ2-1; TRBD1 agrees at 10 bases. This CDR3 has 13 amino acids. The germline gives CDR1 LNHDA, CDR2 SQIVND (reference sequence). J lost 6 bases, V lost 6 bases, and 2 bases had no gene match. The CDR3 protein is CASRGTGVNEQFF. The DNA of the CDR3 is TGTGCCAGTAGGGGGACAGGGGTCAATGAGCAGTTCTTC.

V usage is TRBV10-3 and J usage is TRBJ1-6; D remains ambiguous. The CDR3 is made up of 15 amino acids. V was pared by 0 bases and J by 5 bases, with 8 bases between. Germline loops: CDR1 ENHRY, CDR2 SYGVKD. CDR3 region: CAISESLQNNSPLHF. CDR3 DNA: TGTGCCATCAGTGAGTCTTTACAGAATAATTCACCCCTCCACTTT.

The chain links TRBV24-1 to TRBJ2-2, with 7 bases that match TRBD1. With 3 bases clipped from V and 3 bases from J, the junction kept 6 bases outside the gene matches. The length of the CDR3 is 16 residues. The germline gives CDR1 KGHDR, CDR2 SFDVKD. The CDR3 region has the DNA TGTGCCACCAGTGATCCTGACAGGGCTTACACCGGGGAGCTGTTTTTT. It codes for CATSDPDRAYTGELFF.

V is TRBV6-5 and J is TRBJ1-2; TRBD1 matches 7 bases. The germline CDR1 and CDR2 sequences are MNHEY and SVGAGI. V shed 6 bases and J 0 bases; nucleotides not matched to a gene: 7. This CDR3 region has 15 residues. DNA of the CDR3: TGTGCCAGCAGGGGTACAGGGGAAGCTAACTATGGCTACACCTTC. This translates into CASRGTGEANYGYTF.

This chain connects TRBV7-7 to TRBJ1-2, with D possibly matching TRBD1 (6 bases). Germline V gives CDR1 SSHAT, CDR2 FNYEAQ (reference sequence). CDR3 length: 13 amino acids. The CDR3: CARAGVGNYGYTF. Here the CDR3 DNA reads TGTGCTCGGGCAGGGGTGGGGAACTATGGCTACACCTTC.

V and J are TRBV7-2 and TRBJ1-6, with 10 bases matching TRBD1. Germline loops: CDR1 SGHTA, CDR2 FQGNSA. This CDR3 spans 15 amino acids. V lost 5 bases to trimming and J lost 10 bases; unmatched junction nucleotides: 8. Here the CDR3 reads CASSPTGGAGSPLHF. The CDR3 coding sequence is TGTGCCAGCAGCCCGACAGGGGGCGCAGGATCACCCCTCCACTTT.

This clone was counted once. The rearrangement links TRBV5-8 to TRBJ1-1, with 7 bases aligning to TRBD1. J gave up 3 bases and V 3 bases, and 5 bases lay outside the gene matches. CDR1 is SGHTS, CDR2 YDEGEE, per germline. The CDR3 is 14 amino acids. In DNA form, the CDR3 reads TGTGCCAGCAGCTATCGGACAGGCGACACTGAAGCTTTCTTT. It specifies CASSYRTGDTEAFF.

This clone was picked up one time. V is TRBV14 and J is TRBJ1-3; the D is unclear. From germline, CDR1 is SGHDN and CDR2 FVKESK. V dropped 0 bases and J dropped 1 base, with 10 bases sitting between them. The CDR3 runs 16 residues. Here the CDR3 reads CASSQDVNLSGNTIYF. DNA for the CDR3: TGTGCCAGCAGCCAAGATGTTAACTTGTCTGGAAACACCATATATTTT.

The V call is TRBV9, the J call TRBJ2-2; 7 positions agree with TRBD1. The length of the CDR3 is 14 residues. The J segment lost 7 bases and the V segment lost 4 bases, leaving 7 bases of the junction unmatched. The germline gives CDR1 SGDLS, CDR2 YYNGEE. The CDR3 DNA follows: TGTGCCAGCAGCCCACGACAGGGAAACGGGGAGCTGTTTTTT. It specifies CASSPRQGNGELFF.

V gene TRBV30 combines with J gene TRBJ2-5, with 13 bases fitting TRBD2. This CDR3 spans 15 amino acids. Unmatched junction bases numbered 3, after V lost 0 bases and J lost 5 bases. Germline V gives CDR1 GTSNPN, CDR2 SVGIG (reference sequence). This CDR3 reads CAWSVLAGGQETQYF. The CDR3 DNA reads TGTGCCTGGAGTGTACTAGCGGGGGGGCAGGAGACCCAGTACTTC.

The genes are TRBV11-2 and TRBJ1-1; D is uncertain. With 1 base removed from V and 1 base from J, the gap between germline ends came to 13 bases. The germline gives CDR1 SGHAT, CDR2 FQNNGV. CDR3 length: 16 residues. CDR3 amino acids: CASSLGVRSSNTEAFF. The CDR3 nucleotides read TGTGCCAGCAGCTTAGGGGTCCGGAGCTCGAACACTGAAGCTTTCTTT.

The J gene is TRBJ2-3, the V gene TRBV4-1; 8 bases agree with TRBD2. Germline lookup yields CDR1 MGHRA and CDR2 YSYEKL. CDR3 length equals 17 residues. V shed 4 bases, J shed 3 bases, and the junction held 12 bases outside the gene matches. The CDR3 sequence: CASSLVASGGVTDTQYF. The CDR3 bases are TGCGCCAGCAGCCTAGTCGCCAGCGGGGGTGTGACAGATACGCAGTATTTT.